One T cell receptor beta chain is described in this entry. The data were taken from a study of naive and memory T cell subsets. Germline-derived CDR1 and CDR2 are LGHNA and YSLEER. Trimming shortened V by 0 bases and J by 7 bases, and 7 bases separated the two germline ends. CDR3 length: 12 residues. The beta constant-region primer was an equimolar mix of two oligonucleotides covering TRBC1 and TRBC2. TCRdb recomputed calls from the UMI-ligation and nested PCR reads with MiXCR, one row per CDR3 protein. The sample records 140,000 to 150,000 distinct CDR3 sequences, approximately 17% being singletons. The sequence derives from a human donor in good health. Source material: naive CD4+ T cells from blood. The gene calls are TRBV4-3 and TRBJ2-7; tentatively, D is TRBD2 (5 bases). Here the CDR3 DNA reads TGCGCCAGCAGCCAAGATGAGGGAGAGCAGTACTTC. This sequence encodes CASSQDEGEQYF.